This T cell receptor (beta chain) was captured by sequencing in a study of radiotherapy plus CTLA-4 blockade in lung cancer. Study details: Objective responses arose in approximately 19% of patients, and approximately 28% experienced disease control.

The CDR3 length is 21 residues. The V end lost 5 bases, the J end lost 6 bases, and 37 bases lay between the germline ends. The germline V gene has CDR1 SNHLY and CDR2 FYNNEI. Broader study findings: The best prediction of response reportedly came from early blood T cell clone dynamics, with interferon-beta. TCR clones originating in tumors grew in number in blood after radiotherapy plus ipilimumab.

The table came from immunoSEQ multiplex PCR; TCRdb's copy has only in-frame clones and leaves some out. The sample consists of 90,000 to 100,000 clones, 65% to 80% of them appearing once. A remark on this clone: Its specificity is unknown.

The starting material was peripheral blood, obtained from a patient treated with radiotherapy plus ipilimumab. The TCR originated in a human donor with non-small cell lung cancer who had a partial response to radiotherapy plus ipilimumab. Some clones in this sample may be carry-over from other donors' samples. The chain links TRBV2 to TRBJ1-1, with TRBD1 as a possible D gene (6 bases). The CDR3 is CASSSSPAGGRTRQSIAEAFF. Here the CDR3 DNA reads TGTGCCAGCAGTTCCTCTCCCGCTGGGGGCCGAACCCGACAGTCTATCGCTGAAGCTTTCTTT.